In this sample, the clone carrying this T cell receptor beta chain turned up many times. What it recognizes is unknown. This entry belongs to a study of breast tumors, draining lymph nodes, adjacent tissues. Study-level points and caveats: Luminal-like breast cancer showed significantly greater tumor-nontumor repertoire similarity than basal-like breast cancer did. Compared with lymph nodes, tumors were less diverse; compared with nontumor tissue, more. Most tumor T cells seemingly derive from lymph node, then expand in tumor. Tumor T cell lymph node origin was a supported hypothesis, not proven.

TCRdb re-called the multiplex PCR reads with MiXCR, one entry per CDR3 protein. The sample has approximately 250,000 distinct CDR3 sequences, around 34% seen once; the top ten hold over 3.5%. Germline CDR1 and CDR2: SGDLS and YYNGEE. This CDR3 has 16 residues. J was trimmed by 2 bases and V by 0 bases; bases with no gene match: 4. Axillary draining lymph nodes of breast cancer patients supplied the node samples. The sequencing input was axillary lymph node tissue. The TCR was taken from a female donor with breast cancer. Some clones in this sample may be carry-over from other donors' samples. The gene calls are TRBV9 and TRBJ2-3, with 9 bases fitting TRBD2. The CDR3 nucleotides are TGTGCCAGCAGCGTAGCAGCGGGGGGTAACACAGATACGCAGTATTTT. It specifies CASSVAAGGNTDTQYF.